This TCR beta chain was sequenced during a study of blood T cell repertoires in COVID-19. Sequencing was performed with immunoSEQ multiplex PCR; in TCRdb, only in-frame clones are kept and a portion is missing. The profile covers some 150,000 clones, with more than 75% appearing a single time and 8.5% to 9.5% taken by the ten largest. The material sequenced was peripheral blood. The origin of this receptor is a woman aged 45-65 years with active or convalescent COVID-19.

The CDR3 nucleotides read TGTGCCAGCAGCCAGGCCCTCAGCGGGAGTCCCTACGAGCAGTACTTC. Protein sequence: CASSQALSGSPYEQYF. The chain recombines TRBV3-1 (or the pseudogene TRBV3-2) with TRBJ2-7; 8 positions match TRBD2. The CDR3 extends over 16 amino acids. Germline V gene data show CDR1 as LGHDT and CDR2 as YNNKEL (reference sequence). V shed 3 bases, J shed 2 bases, and the junction held 9 bases outside the gene matches.